These T cell receptor beta chains were read from a single sample in a study of T cell changes during pregnancy in multiple sclerosis. Using immunoSEQ multiplex PCR, the repertoire was profiled, and TCRdb retains in-frame clones only, with some absent. The sample holds some 80,000 clones; roughly 90% are singletons and the top ten take 0.7% to 0.9%. The starting material was peripheral blood, obtained in the first trimester of pregnancy. The receptors shown here come from a female donor in good health, enrolled as a control in a pregnancy study. CDR3s include the opening cysteine and the closing phenylalanine or tryptophan. The D gene is left open where the match is weak. The listing skips clone size in some rows; elsewhere it reads once, few, many or a size class.

TRBJ1-4 . TRBV2 TRBD1 CASKIQGALLENEKLFF TGTGCCAGCAAGATCCAGGGGGCCCTACTCGAAAATGAAAAACTGTTTTTT
TRBJ2-5 . TRBV18 TRBD1 CASSLPRGQETQYF TGTGCCAGCTCACTTCCAAGGGGGCAGGAGACCCAGTACTTC
TRBJ1-2 . TRBV5-1 . CASSLEGVGGYTF TGCGCCAGCAGCTTGGAAGGGGTTGGCGGCTACACCTTC
TRBJ2-3 . TRBV28 TRBD2 CASSWETSGFGTQYF TGTGCCAGCAGTTGGGAGACTAGCGGCTTTGGTACGCAGTATTTT
TRBJ1-5 once TRBV2 TRBD1 CASRETGPGNQPQHF TGTGCCAGCAGGGAGACAGGGCCCGGCAATCAGCCCCAGCATTTT
TRBJ2-4 once TRBV7-2 . CASSLDIAQYF TGTGCCAGCAGCTTAGATATAGCTCAGTACTTC
TRBJ1-2 . TRBV5-1 TRBD1 CASSRDSREGYTF TGCGCCAGCAGCCGGGACAGCAGGGAGGGCTACACCTTC
TRBJ2-1 . TRBV6-5 TRBD2 CASSYSLAGELFF TGTGCCAGCAGTTACAGCCTAGCGGGAGAGTTGTTCTTC
TRBJ2-5 . TRBV7-2 TRBD2 CASSPPGLAGQETQYF TGTGCCAGCAGCCCCCCGGGACTAGCGGGCCAAGAGACCCAGTACTTC
TRBJ1-5 . TRBV15 . CATSRDFNQPQHF TGTGCCACCAGCAGGGACTTCAATCAGCCCCAGCATTTT
TRBJ2-7 . TRBV6-5 . CASSSVSGFNYEQYF TGTGCCAGCAGTTCGGTCTCGGGTTTCAATTACGAGCAGTACTTC
TRBJ2-1 . TRBV9 . CASSVTQFYNEQFF TGTGCCAGCAGCGTTACCCAGTTCTACAATGAGCAGTTCTTC
TRBJ1-5 . TRBV5-1 TRBD1 CASSPTGEVNQPQHF TGCGCCAGCAGCCCTACAGGGGAAGTCAATCAGCCCCAGCATTTT
TRBJ2-7 once TRBV4-1 TRBD1 CASSQVLTGAYEQYF TGCGCCAGCAGCCAAGTTTTAACAGGGGCCTACGAGCAGTACTTC
TRBJ2-3 . TRBV10-1 TRBD2 CASSSGLAGRTDTQYF TGCGCCAGCAGTTCGGGACTAGCGGGACGCACAGATACGCAGTATTTT
TRBJ2-1 . TRBV7-9 TRBD1 CASSFLTGTYNEQFF TGTGCCAGCAGCTTCCTGACAGGGACCTACAATGAGCAGTTCTTC
TRBJ2-4 . TRBV15 TRBD1 CATSKDRATKNIQYF TGTGCCACCAGCAAGGACAGGGCCACCAAAAACATTCAGTACTTC
TRBJ1-1 . TRBV15 TRBD1 CATSWDRGPNTEAFF TGTGCCACCAGCTGGGACAGGGGCCCGAACACTGAAGCTTTCTTT
TRBJ1-1 once TRBV7-2 . CASSITGNTEAFF TGTGCCAGCAGCATCACAGGGAACACTGAAGCTTTCTTT
TRBJ1-4 . TRBV27 TRBD1 CASSFSGTGYEKLFF TGTGCCAGCAGTTTCTCCGGGACAGGTTATGAAAAACTGTTTTTT
TRBJ1-2 . TRBV19 . CASSTPLWDTGHGYTF TGTGCCAGTAGTACACCCTTATGGGATACAGGGCATGGCTACACCTTC